What follows describes a single TCR beta chain. Its specificity is unknown. Whoever was chosen for sequencing had shown CD8+CD57+ cell expansion by flow cytometry. This entry belongs to a study of CD8+CD57+ T cells in acquired aplastic anemia. Study summary: Recorded DNA amounts for sorted CD4+ and CD8+ cells had an average of 3.2 ug.

It was genomic DNA that served as the template for profiling TCR beta VDJ and CDR3. A single record per CDR3 protein comes from TCRdb applying MiXCR to the reads. Seen here are roughly 280,000 distinct CDR3 sequences, roughly 59% observed once, and the top ten hold 1% to 1.5%. Study results and caveats: Approximately 30 was the count of CD8+ CDR3 sequences that patients shared with controls.

The specimen was sorted CD4+, CD8+, or CD8+CD57+ T cells (not recorded which) from PBMCs. The sequence was collected from a human donor with aplastic anemia.

The CDR3 is CASGVIPAETQYF. The CDR3 DNA sequence: TGTGCCAGCGGCGTTATCCCCGCAGAGACCCAGTACTTC. The chain couples TRBV7-9 to TRBJ2-5; D is ambiguous. V gave up 8 bases and J gave up 4 bases, with 14 bases separating them. CDR3 size: 13 residues. Germline V CDR1 and CDR2: SEHNR, FQNEAQ (reference sequence).